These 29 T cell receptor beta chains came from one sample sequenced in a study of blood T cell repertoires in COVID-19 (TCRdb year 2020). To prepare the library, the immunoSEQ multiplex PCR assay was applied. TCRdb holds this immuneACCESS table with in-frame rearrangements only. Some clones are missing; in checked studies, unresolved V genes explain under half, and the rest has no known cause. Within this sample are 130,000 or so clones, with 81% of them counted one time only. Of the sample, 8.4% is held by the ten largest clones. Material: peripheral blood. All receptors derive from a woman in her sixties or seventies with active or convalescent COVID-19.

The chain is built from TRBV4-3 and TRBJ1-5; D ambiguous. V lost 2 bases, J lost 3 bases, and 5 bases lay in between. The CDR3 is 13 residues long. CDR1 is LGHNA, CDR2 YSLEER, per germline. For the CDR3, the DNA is TGCGCCAGCAGCCAACAGTTCAATCAGCCCCAGCATTTT. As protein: CASSQQFNQPQHF.

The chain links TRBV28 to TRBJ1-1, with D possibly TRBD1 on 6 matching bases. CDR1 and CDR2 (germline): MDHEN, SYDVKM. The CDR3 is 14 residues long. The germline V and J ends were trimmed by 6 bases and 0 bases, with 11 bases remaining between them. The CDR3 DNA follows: TGTGCCAGCAGCCTAGGACAGATGAACACTGAAGCTTTCTTT. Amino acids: CASSLGQMNTEAFF.

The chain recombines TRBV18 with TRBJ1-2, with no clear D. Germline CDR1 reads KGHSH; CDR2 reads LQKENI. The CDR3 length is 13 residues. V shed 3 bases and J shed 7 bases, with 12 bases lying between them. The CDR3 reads CASSPREEVGYTF. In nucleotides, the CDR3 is TGTGCCAGCTCACCCCGCGAGGAGGTTGGCTACACCTTC.

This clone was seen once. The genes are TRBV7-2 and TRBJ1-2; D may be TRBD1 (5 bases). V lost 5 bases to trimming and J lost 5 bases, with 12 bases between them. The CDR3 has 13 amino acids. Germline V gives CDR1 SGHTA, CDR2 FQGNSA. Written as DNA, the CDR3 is TGTGCCAGCAGCCCGACAGTCGAGTATGGCTACACCTTC. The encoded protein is CASSPTVEYGYTF.

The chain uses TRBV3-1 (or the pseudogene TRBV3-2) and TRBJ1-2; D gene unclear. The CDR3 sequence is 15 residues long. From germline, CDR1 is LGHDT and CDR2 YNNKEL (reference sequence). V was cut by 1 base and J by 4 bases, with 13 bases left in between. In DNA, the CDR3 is TGTGCCAGCAGCCAAGTCCCAGGCCAACCCTATGGCTACACCTTC. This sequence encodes CASSQVPGQPYGYTF.

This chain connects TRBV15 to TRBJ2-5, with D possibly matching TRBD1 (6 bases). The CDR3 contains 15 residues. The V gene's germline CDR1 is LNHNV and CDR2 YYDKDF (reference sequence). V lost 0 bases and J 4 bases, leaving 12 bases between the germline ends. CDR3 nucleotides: TGTGCCACCAGCAGAGATCCCGACAGGCCAGAGACCCAGTACTTC. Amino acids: CATSRDPDRPETQYF.

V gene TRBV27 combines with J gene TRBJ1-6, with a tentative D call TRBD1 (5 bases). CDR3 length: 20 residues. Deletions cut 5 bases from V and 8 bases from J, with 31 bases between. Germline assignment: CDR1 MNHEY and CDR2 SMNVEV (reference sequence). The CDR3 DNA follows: TGTGCCAGCAGTCCCCGGACCCATTTTAAGGGGATGCCCTGGGATTCACCCCTCCACTTT. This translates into CASSPRTHFKGMPWDSPLHF.

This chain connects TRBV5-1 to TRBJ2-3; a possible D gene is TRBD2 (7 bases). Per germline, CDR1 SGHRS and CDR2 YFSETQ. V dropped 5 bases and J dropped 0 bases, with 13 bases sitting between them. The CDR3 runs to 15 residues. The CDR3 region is CASRTGGPSTDTQYF. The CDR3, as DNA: TGCGCCAGCAGAACCGGGGGGCCGAGCACAGATACGCAGTATTTT.

The CDR3 loop is CASSLQGDSTDTQYF. CDR3 bases: TGTGCCAGCAGTTTACAGGGCGATAGCACAGATACGCAGTATTTT. The rearrangement uses TRBV28 and TRBJ2-3, with D perhaps matching TRBD1 (5 bases). Germline-derived CDR1 and CDR2 are MDHEN and SYDVKM. This CDR3 contains 15 residues. Trimming removed 2 bases from V and 0 bases from J, with 9 bases in between.

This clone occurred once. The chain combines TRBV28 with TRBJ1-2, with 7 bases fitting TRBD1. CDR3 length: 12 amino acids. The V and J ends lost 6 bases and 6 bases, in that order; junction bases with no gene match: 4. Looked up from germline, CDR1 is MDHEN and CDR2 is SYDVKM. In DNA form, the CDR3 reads TGTGCCAGCAGAAGACAGGGCAATGGCTACACCTTC. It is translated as CASRRQGNGYTF.

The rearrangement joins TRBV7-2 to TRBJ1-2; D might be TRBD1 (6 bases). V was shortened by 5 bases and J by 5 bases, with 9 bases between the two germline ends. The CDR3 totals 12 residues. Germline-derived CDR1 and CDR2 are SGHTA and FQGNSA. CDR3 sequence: CASSKGEYGYTF. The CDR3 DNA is TGTGCCAGCAGCAAGGGGGAGTATGGCTACACCTTC. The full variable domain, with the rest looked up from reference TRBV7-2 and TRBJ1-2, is GAGVSQSPSNKVTEKGKDVELRCDPISGHTALYWYRQSLGQGLEFLIYFQGNSAPDKSGLPSDRFSAERTGGSVSTLTIQRTQQEDSAVYLCASSKGEYGYTFGSGTRLTVV.

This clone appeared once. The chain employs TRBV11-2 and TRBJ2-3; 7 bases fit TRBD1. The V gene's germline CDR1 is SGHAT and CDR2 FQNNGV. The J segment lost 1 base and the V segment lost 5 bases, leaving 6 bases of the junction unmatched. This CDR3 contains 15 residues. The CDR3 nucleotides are TGTGCCAGCAGCCTCATCCAGGGGGGCACAGATACGCAGTATTTT. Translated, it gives CASSLIQGGTDTQYF.

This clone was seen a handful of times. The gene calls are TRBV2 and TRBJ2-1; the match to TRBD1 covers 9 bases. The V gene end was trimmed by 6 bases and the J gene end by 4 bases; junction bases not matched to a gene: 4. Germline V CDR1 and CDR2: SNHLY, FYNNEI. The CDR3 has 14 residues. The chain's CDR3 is CASRGQGQYNEQFF. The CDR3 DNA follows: TGTGCCAGCAGGGGACAGGGACAATACAATGAGCAGTTCTTC.

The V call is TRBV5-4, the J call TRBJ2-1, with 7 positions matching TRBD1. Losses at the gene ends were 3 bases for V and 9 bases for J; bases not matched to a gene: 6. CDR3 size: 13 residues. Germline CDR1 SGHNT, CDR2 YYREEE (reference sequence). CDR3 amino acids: CASSSRQGGEQFF. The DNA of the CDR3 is TGTGCCAGCAGCTCAAGACAGGGTGGTGAGCAGTTCTTC. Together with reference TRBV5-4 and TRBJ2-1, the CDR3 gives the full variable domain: ETGVTQSPTHLIKTRGQQVTLRCSSQSGHNTVSWYQQALGQGPQFIFQYYREEENGRGNFPPRFSGLQFPNYSSELNVNALELDDSALYLCASSSRQGGEQFFGPGTRLTVL.

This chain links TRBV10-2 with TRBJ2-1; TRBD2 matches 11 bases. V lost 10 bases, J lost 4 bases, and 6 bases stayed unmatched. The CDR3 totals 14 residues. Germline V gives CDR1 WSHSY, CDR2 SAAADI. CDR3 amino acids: CATRLAGQYNEQFF. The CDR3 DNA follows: TGCGCCACCCGACTAGCGGGACAGTACAATGAGCAGTTCTTC.

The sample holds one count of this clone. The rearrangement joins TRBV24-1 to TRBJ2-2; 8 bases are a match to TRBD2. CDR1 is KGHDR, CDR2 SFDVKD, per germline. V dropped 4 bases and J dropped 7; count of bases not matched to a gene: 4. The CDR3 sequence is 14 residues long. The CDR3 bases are TGTGCCACCAGTGACGGGGGGGTTGACGGGGAGCTGTTTTTT. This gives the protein CATSDGGVDGELFF.

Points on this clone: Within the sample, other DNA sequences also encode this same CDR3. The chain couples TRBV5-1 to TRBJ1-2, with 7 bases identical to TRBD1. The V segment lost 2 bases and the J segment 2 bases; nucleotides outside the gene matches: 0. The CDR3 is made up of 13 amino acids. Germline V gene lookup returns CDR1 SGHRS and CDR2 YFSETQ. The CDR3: CASSLQGNYGYTF. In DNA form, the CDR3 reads TGCGCCAGCAGCTTACAGGGGAACTATGGCTACACCTTC.

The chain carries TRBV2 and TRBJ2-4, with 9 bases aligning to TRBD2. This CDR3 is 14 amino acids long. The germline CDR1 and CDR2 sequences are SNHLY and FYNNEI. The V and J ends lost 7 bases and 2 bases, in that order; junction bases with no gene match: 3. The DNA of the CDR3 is TGTGCCAGCAATCTAGCGGGACCCAAAAACATTCAGTACTTC. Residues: CASNLAGPKNIQYF.

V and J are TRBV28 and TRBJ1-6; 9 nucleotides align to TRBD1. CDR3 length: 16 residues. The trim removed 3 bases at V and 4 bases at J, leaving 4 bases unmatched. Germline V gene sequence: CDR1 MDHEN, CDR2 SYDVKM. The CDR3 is CASSFGTGTYNSPLHF. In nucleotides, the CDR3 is TGTGCCAGCAGTTTCGGGACAGGGACATATAATTCACCCCTCCACTTT.

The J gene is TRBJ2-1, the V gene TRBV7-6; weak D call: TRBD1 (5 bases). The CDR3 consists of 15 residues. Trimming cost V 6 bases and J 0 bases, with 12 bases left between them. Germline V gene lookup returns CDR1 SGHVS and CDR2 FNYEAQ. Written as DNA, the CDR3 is TGTGCCAGCAGTGATGGGGCTAGCTCCTACAATGAGCAGTTCTTC. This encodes CASSDGASSYNEQFF.

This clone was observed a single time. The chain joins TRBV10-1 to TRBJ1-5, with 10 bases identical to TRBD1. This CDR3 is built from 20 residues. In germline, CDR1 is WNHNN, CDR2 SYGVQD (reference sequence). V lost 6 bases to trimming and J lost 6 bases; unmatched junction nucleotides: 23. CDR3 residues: CASRFSPVCPGQGLGQPQHF. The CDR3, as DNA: TGCGCCAGCAGGTTTTCCCCCGTCTGCCCGGGACAGGGGTTGGGTCAGCCCCAGCATTTT.

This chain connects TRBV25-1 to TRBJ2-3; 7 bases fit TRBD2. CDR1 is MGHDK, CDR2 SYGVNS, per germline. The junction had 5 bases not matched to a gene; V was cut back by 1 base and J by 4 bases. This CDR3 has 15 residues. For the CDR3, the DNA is TGTGCCAGCAGTGAATTCGGGGGGATATCAGATACGCAGTATTTT. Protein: CASSEFGGISDTQYF.

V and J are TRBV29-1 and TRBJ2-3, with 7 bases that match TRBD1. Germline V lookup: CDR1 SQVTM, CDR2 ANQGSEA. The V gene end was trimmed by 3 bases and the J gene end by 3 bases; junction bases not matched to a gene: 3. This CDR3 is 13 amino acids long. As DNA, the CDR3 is TGCAGCGTTGATAAGGGGGCAACAGATACGCAGTATTTT. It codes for CSVDKGATDTQYF.

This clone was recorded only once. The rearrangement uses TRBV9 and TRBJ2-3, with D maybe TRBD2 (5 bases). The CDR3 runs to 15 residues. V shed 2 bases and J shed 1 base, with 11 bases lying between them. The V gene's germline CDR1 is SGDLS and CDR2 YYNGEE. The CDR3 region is CASSVASRRTDTQYF. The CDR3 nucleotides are TGTGCCAGCAGCGTGGCTAGCCGGCGCACAGATACGCAGTATTTT. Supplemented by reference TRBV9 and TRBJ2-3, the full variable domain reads DSGVTQTPKHLITATGQRVTLRCSPRSGDLSVYWYQQSLDQGLQFLIQYYNGEERAKGNILERFSAQQFPDLHSELNLSSLELGDSALYFCASSVASRRTDTQYFGPGTRLTVL.

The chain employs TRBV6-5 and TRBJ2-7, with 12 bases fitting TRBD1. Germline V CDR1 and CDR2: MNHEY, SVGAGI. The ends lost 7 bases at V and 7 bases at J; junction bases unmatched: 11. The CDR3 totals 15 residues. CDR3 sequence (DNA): TGTGCCAGCATAGGATCCGGGACAGGGGGCTGGGAGCAGTACTTC. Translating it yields CASIGSGTGGWEQYF.

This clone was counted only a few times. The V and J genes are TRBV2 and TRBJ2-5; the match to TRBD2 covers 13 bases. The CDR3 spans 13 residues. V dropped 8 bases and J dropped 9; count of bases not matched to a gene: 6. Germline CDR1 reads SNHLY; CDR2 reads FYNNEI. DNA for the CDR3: TGTGCCAGCCTAACTAGCGGGGGGGAGGCCCAGTACTTC. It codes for CASLTSGGEAQYF.

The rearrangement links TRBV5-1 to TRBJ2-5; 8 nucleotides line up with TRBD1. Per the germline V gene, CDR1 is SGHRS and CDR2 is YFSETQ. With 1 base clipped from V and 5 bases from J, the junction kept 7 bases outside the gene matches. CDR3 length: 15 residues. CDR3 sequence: CASSLQGAASETQYF. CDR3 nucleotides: TGCGCCAGCAGCTTGCAGGGGGCTGCATCGGAGACCCAGTACTTC.

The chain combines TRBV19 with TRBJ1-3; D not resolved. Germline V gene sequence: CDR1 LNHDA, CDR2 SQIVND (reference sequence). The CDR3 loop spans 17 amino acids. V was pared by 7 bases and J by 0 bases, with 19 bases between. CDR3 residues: CASTHRRQVASGNTIYF. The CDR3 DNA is TGTGCCAGTACACACCGACGGCAGGTCGCCTCTGGAAACACCATATATTTT.

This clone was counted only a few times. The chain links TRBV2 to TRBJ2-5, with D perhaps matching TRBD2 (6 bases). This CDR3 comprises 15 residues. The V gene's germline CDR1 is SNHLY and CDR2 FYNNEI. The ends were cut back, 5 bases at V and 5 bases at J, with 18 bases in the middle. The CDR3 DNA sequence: TGTGCCAGCAGTCCCGGGACGGACTACTGGGAGACCCAGTACTTC. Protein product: CASSPGTDYWETQYF.